A selection of T cell receptor beta chains follows, all from one sample in a study of T cells after yellow fever vaccination. TCRdb re-called the 5' RACE reads with MiXCR, one entry per CDR3 protein. This sample carries about 30,000 distinct CDR3 sequences, 4.4% of them seen once, and the ten largest clones take roughly half. Material: CD8+ T cells sorted from PBMCs, obtained 5 days after the yellow fever booster vaccination. The source of these receptors is a man younger than 45 who received the YFV17D yellow fever vaccine. Both conserved end residues are part of each CDR3. The D gene is left open where the match is weak. Clone size is shown for a subset of rows, as once, few, many or a class of expanded clone.

J,V,size,D,CDR3,DNA
TRBJ2-1,TRBV4-3,many,TRBD2,CASSQDPSGSDEQFF,TGCGCCAGCAGCCAAGACCCTAGCGGGAGTGATGAGCAGTTCTTC
TRBJ2-1,TRBV20-1,many,NA,CSATTGASYNEQFF,TGCAGTGCCACTACAGGCGCCTCCTACAATGAGCAGTTCTTC
TRBJ2-5,TRBV24-1,many,TRBD1,CATSDGGQGQPQETQYF,TGTGCCACCAGTGACGGCGGACAGGGCCAACCCCAAGAGACCCAGTACTTC
TRBJ2-7,TRBV20-1,many,TRBD2,CSARDEASGSYEQYF,TGCAGTGCTAGAGATGAGGCTAGCGGGAGCTACGAGCAGTACTTC
TRBJ1-2,TRBV7-2,many,NA,CASSLDGSGYGYTF,TGTGCCAGCAGCTTAGATGGTTCGGGATATGGCTACACCTTC
TRBJ2-7,TRBV7-2,many,NA,CASSLGSFRDLGEQYF,TGTGCCAGCAGCTTAGGTAGTTTCAGGGACCTCGGCGAGCAGTACTTC
TRBJ2-3,TRBV14,many,TRBD2,CASSQGTSGSRDTQYF,TGTGCCAGCAGCCAAGGGACTAGCGGGAGCAGAGATACGCAGTATTTT
TRBJ2-2,TRBV15,many,TRBD2,CATAAGETGELFF,TGTGCCACCGCCGCGGGAGAAACCGGGGAGCTGTTTTTT
TRBJ2-7,TRBV29-1,many,TRBD1,CSALTGVHEQYF,TGCAGCGCCCTTACAGGGGTCCACGAGCAGTACTTC
TRBJ2-1,TRBV5-4,many,NA,CASKDSSYNEQFF,TGTGCCTCAAAGGACAGCTCCTACAATGAGCAGTTCTTC
TRBJ2-5,TRBV6-5,many,NA,CASSLTLTVKTQYF,TGTGCCAGCAGTTTAACACTCACAGTTAAGACCCAGTACTTC
TRBJ2-3,TRBV5-4,many,TRBD1,CASRPDRGLGAPQYF,TGTGCCAGCAGACCGGACAGGGGGCTCGGGGCGCCGCAGTATTTT
TRBJ2-6,TRBV5-1,many,NA,CASSLAFSGANVLTF,TGCGCCAGCAGCTTAGCGTTCTCTGGGGCCAACGTCCTGACTTTC
TRBJ2-1,TRBV27,NA,TRBD1,CASQAGGAYNEQFF,TGTGCCAGCCAGGCAGGGGGAGCCTACAATGAGCAGTTCTTC
TRBJ2-3,TRBV12-3/TRBV12-4,many,NA,CASSFATTDTQYF,TGTGCCAGCAGTTTCGCCACCACAGATACGCAGTATTTT
TRBJ2-6,TRBV20-1,many,NA,CSARDRISGANVLTF,TGCAGTGCTAGAGATCGGATCTCTGGGGCCAACGTCCTGACTTTC
TRBJ2-1,TRBV5-5,many,NA,CASSLAGSNHNEQFF,TGTGCCAGCAGCTTGGCCGGTTCCAACCACAATGAGCAGTTCTTC
TRBJ2-2,TRBV4-1,many,NA,CASSQGRGEGPNTGELFF,TGCGCCAGCAGCCAAGGAAGGGGGGAGGGCCCTAACACCGGGGAGCTGTTTTTT
TRBJ2-5,TRBV28,many,NA,CASSLWVKETQYF,TGTGCCAGCAGTTTATGGGTGAAAGAGACCCAGTACTTC
TRBJ1-2,TRBV6-1,many,NA,CASRDFGYTF,TGTGCCAGCAGAGATTTTGGCTACACCTTC
TRBJ1-2,TRBV5-1,many,TRBD1,CASSPGQGAGYGYTF,TGCGCCAGCAGCCCCGGACAGGGGGCGGGCTATGGCTACACCTTC
TRBJ2-1,TRBV4-3,many,NA,CASSQDKVYNEQFF,TGCGCCAGCAGCCAAGACAAGGTTTACAATGAGCAGTTCTTC
TRBJ1-1,TRBV12-3/TRBV12-4,many,NA,CASSLEGRANTEAFF,TGTGCCAGCAGTTTAGAGGGCAGGGCGAACACTGAAGCTTTCTTT
TRBJ2-2,TRBV11-2,many,TRBD2,CASSLDVEGLAGSGELFF,TGTGCCAGCAGCTTAGACGTGGAGGGACTAGCGGGAAGCGGGGAGCTGTTTTTT
TRBJ2-7,TRBV4-1,many,TRBD2,CASSQDLAGTSSYEQYF,TGCGCCAGCAGCCAAGACCTAGCCGGGACTAGTAGCTACGAGCAGTACTTC
TRBJ2-3,TRBV20-1,many,NA,CSARDTGSGADTQYF,TGCAGTGCTAGAGATACCGGGAGTGGTGCAGATACGCAGTATTTT
TRBJ2-5,TRBV27,many,TRBD2,CASSPLAGGPQETQYF,TGTGCCAGCAGTCCCCTAGCGGGAGGGCCCCAAGAGACCCAGTACTTC
TRBJ2-4,TRBV10-1,many,TRBD2,CARRGVGENIQYF,TGCGCCAGGCGGGGGGTAGGCGAAAACATTCAGTACTTC
TRBJ2-7,TRBV20-1,many,NA,CSAGGIYEQYF,TGCAGTGCTGGGGGGATTTACGAGCAGTACTTC
TRBJ2-7,TRBV7-2,many,NA,CASKMGVLYEQYF,TGTGCCAGCAAGATGGGTGTCCTCTACGAGCAGTACTTC
TRBJ2-7,TRBV29-1,many,TRBD1,CSVARGISYEQYF,TGCAGCGTGGCCAGGGGGATCTCCTACGAGCAGTACTTC
TRBJ2-7,TRBV19,many,TRBD1,CASSTTGGSEQYF,TGTGCCAGTAGTACAACAGGGGGCAGCGAGCAGTACTTC
TRBJ2-7,TRBV12-3/TRBV12-4,many,NA,CASSMTISYEQYF,TGTGCCAGCAGCATGACCATTTCCTACGAGCAGTACTTC
TRBJ2-7,TRBV23-1,NA,TRBD1,CASRRHRGHEQYF,TGTGCCAGCAGGCGGCACAGGGGCCATGAGCAGTACTTC
TRBJ2-2,TRBV20-1,many,TRBD2,CSARGGGASGKNTGELFF,TGCAGTGCTAGGGGGGGTGGAGCTAGCGGAAAAAACACCGGGGAGCTGTTTTTT
TRBJ2-7,TRBV7-2,many,NA,CASSLGAGPYEQYF,TGTGCCAGCAGCTTAGGGGCAGGTCCCTACGAGCAGTACTTC
TRBJ2-7,TRBV20-1,many,TRBD2,CSARTGGDQYF,TGCAGTGCTAGAACGGGGGGGGACCAGTACTTC
TRBJ2-3,TRBV7-8,many,NA,CASSLVPLVDRHTDTQYF,TGTGCCAGCAGCTTGGTGCCTTTGGTGGACAGACACACAGATACGCAGTATTTT
TRBJ2-7,TRBV13,many,TRBD1,CASRTKGAPSYEQYF,TGTGCCAGCAGGACCAAGGGGGCGCCTTCCTACGAGCAGTACTTC
TRBJ2-2,TRBV6-5,many,NA,CASREFSQGGELFF,TGTGCCAGTCGGGAATTTAGCCAGGGCGGGGAGCTGTTTTTT
TRBJ2-5,TRBV7-8,many,NA,CASSVGSVGEETQYF,TGTGCCAGCAGCGTTGGTAGTGTGGGAGAGGAGACCCAGTACTTC
TRBJ2-1,TRBV12-3/TRBV12-4,many,NA,CASSYEVAEYNEQFF,TGTGCCAGCAGCTACGAGGTAGCGGAGTACAATGAGCAGTTCTTC
TRBJ2-1,TRBV14,many,NA,CASSQEGDFSYNEQFF,TGTGCCAGCAGCCAAGAAGGGGATTTCTCCTACAATGAGCAGTTCTTC
TRBJ1-5,TRBV6-5,many,NA,CASSYSGSPPQHF,TGTGCCAGCAGTTACTCGGGATCCCCGCCCCAGCATTTT
TRBJ2-3,TRBV5-1,many,NA,CASSLPGDTQYF,TGCGCCAGCAGCTTGCCGGGGGATACGCAGTATTTT
TRBJ2-7,TRBV12-3/TRBV12-4,NA,NA,CASRAPGGEDEQYF,TGTGCCAGCAGAGCCCCGGGGGGCGAGGACGAGCAGTACTTC
TRBJ2-7,TRBV4-3,many,NA,CASSQDATRGYYEQYF,TGCGCCAGCAGCCAAGATGCAACTCGGGGATACTACGAGCAGTACTTC
TRBJ2-7,TRBV20-1,once,NA,CSARDLGTSDGEQYF,TGCAGTGCTAGAGATTTAGGGACATCCGATGGCGAGCAGTACTTC
TRBJ2-1,TRBV20-1,many,NA,CSAKLTEQFF,TGCAGTGCCAAACTTACTGAGCAGTTCTTC
TRBJ2-1,TRBV7-3,many,NA,CASSLSVSSYNEQFF,TGTGCCAGCAGCTTATCGGTGAGCTCCTACAATGAGCAGTTCTTC
TRBJ2-1,TRBV27,many,NA,CASSLSIVYEQFF,TGTGCCAGCAGTTTATCGATCGTTTATGAGCAGTTCTTC
TRBJ2-6,TRBV10-2,many,TRBD1,CASSELQGRGANVLTF,TGCGCCAGCAGTGAACTACAGGGGCGTGGGGCCAACGTCCTGACTTTC
TRBJ1-5,TRBV27,many,NA,CASSLLTERGAPQHF,TGTGCCAGCAGTTTATTAACGGAGCGGGGAGCGCCCCAGCATTTT
TRBJ2-1,TRBV6-4,many,TRBD2,CASSDSSGISNEQFF,TGTGCCAGCAGTGACTCAAGCGGGATTTCAAATGAGCAGTTCTTC
TRBJ2-1,TRBV6-2/TRBV6-3,many,TRBD1,CASSYEDRGRLSDEQFF,TGTGCCAGCAGTTACGAGGACAGGGGGCGCCTTTCGGATGAGCAGTTCTTC